These 7 T cell receptor beta chains came from one sample sequenced in a study of blood T cell repertoires in COVID-19. Repertoires were generated with immunoSEQ multiplex PCR, while TCRdb's copy carries only in-frame clones and drops some. Among roughly 200,000 clones listed, more than 85% were seen once. Sequencing was carried out using PBMCs or T cells enriched from blood (not recorded which). The receptors here all came from a woman aged 40-49 years in a cohort exposed to, infected with or recovered from COVID-19 (not recorded which).

The CDR3 region is CASSYFLAGGNEQYF. DNA of the CDR3: TGTGCCAGCAGTTATTTTCTAGCGGGAGGGAACGAGCAGTACTTC. This chain connects TRBV6-6 to TRBJ2-7; 12 bases line up with TRBD2. With V trimmed by 3 bases and J by 5 bases, 5 bases remained unmatched. Looked up from germline, CDR1 is MNHNY and CDR2 is SVGAGI (reference sequence). The CDR3 spans 15 residues.

The genes are TRBV7-9 and TRBJ2-2, with TRBD2 identical over 10 bases. The CDR3 covers 18 residues. The germline CDR1 and CDR2 sequences are SEHNR and FQNEAQ (reference sequence). Germline trimming cut 1 base from V and 7 bases from J; bases unmatched to any gene: 12. The CDR3 DNA reads as TGTGCCAGCAGCTTAGTAGCTAGCGGGAGAAAGGAAGACGGGGAGCTGTTTTTT. This sequence encodes CASSLVASGRKEDGELFF.

This chain joins TRBV6-1 and TRBJ1-1, with D possibly TRBD1 on 5 matching bases. The CDR3 loop spans 17 amino acids. Trimming shortened V by 4 bases and J by 4 bases, and 22 bases separated the two germline ends. In germline, CDR1 is MNHNS, CDR2 SASEGT. The CDR3 DNA reads TGTGCCAGCAGTGCCAGGGCCTTTTCCTTTCCGGGCACTGAAGCTTTCTTT. As protein: CASSARAFSFPGTEAFF.

J is TRBJ2-1 and V is TRBV24-1, with 9 bases lining up with TRBD2. The CDR3 extends over 16 amino acids. The germline V gene has CDR1 KGHDR and CDR2 SFDVKD. J gave up 6 bases and V 5 bases, and 10 bases lay outside the gene matches. DNA of the CDR3: TGTGCCACCAGTGGGGCTGGGCTAGCGGGGTCCAATGAGCAGTTCTTC. Its protein is CATSGAGLAGSNEQFF.

The genes are TRBV11-2 and TRBJ2-7; D not resolved. Looked up from germline, CDR1 is SGHAT and CDR2 is FQNNGV. The CDR3 spans 14 residues. V dropped 1 base and J dropped 6 bases, with 13 bases sitting between them. The CDR3 DNA sequence: TGTGCCAGCAGCTTAGTTGACCGAAGGAGCGAGCAGTACTTC. Encoded protein: CASSLVDRRSEQYF.

The V call is TRBV6-2 or TRBV6-3, the J call TRBJ2-7; D not resolved. The CDR3 is made up of 11 amino acids. Germline lookup yields CDR1 MNHEY and CDR2 SVGEGT. V was cut by 4 bases and J by 3 bases, with 4 bases left in between. This CDR3 reads CASSSYYEQYF. CDR3 nucleotides: TGTGCCAGCAGTTCCTACTACGAGCAGTACTTC.

This chain links TRBV18 with TRBJ1-1; 10 nucleotides align to TRBD1. This CDR3 is built from 14 residues. From germline, CDR1 is KGHSH and CDR2 LQKENI. V trimming: 6 bases; J trimming: 7 bases; junction bases outside the gene matches: 8. The CDR3 region has the DNA TGTGCCAGCTCGCCAGACAGGGGGCTTGGTGAAGCTTTCTTT. Protein product: CASSPDRGLGEAFF.